This is a list of T cell receptor beta chains from one sample in a study of blood T cell repertoires in COVID-19. Here immunoSEQ multiplex PCR was the method, and the copy in TCRdb shows in-frame clones only, minus some. The sample contains fewer than 700,000 clones, about 89% of which appear only once. The sequenced material came from peripheral blood. The receptor source for this set is a woman in her forties or fifties with COVID-19, enrolled during active disease. The CDR3 runs from the conserved cysteine through the conserved F or W. Fields, in order: D gene, J gene, clone size, V gene, CDR3 protein, CDR3 DNA. D genes are given only for firm matches. Size tells how often a clone was seen (once, few, many) or the class of an expanded clone, and some rows leave it out.

D: TRBD2; J: TRBJ2-1; size: .; V: TRBV3-1/TRBV3-2; CDR3: CASRSRGASYNEQFF; DNA: TGTGCCAGCAGATCGCGGGGGGCGTCCTACAATGAGCAGTTCTTC
D: TRBD1; J: TRBJ1-5; size: .; V: TRBV7-2; CDR3: CASRDRRGNQPQHF; DNA: TGTGCCAGCAGGGACAGGCGGGGAAATCAGCCCCAGCATTTT
D: TRBD1; J: TRBJ1-1; size: .; V: TRBV6-5; CDR3: CASSKDRENTEAFF; DNA: TGTGCCAGCAGCAAGGACAGGGAAAACACTGAAGCTTTCTTT
D: TRBD1; J: TRBJ1-2; size: .; V: TRBV5-6; CDR3: CASSLGRGQGTDYGYTF; DNA: TGTGCCAGCAGCTTGGGTCGGGGACAGGGTACGGACTATGGCTACACCTTC
D: .; J: TRBJ2-1; size: .; V: TRBV3-1/TRBV3-2; CDR3: CASSQDPSGALYNEQFF; DNA: TGTGCCAGCAGCCAAGATCCTTCAGGGGCCCTATACAATGAGCAGTTCTTC
D: .; J: TRBJ2-2; size: .; V: TRBV7-8; CDR3: CASSLARQADTGELFF; DNA: TGTGCCAGCAGCTTAGCGCGACAGGCCGACACCGGGGAGCTGTTTTTT
D: .; J: TRBJ1-1; size: .; V: TRBV2; CDR3: CASQVNTEAFF; DNA: TGTGCCAGCCAGGTGAACACTGAAGCTTTCTTT
D: .; J: TRBJ1-1; size: .; V: TRBV6-4; CDR3: CASSDQFNTEAFF; DNA: TGTGCCAGCAGTGACCAGTTTAACACTGAAGCTTTCTTT
D: TRBD1; J: TRBJ1-1; size: .; V: TRBV5-4; CDR3: CASSLEQGRTEAFF; DNA: TGTGCCAGCAGCCTAGAACAGGGGAGGACTGAAGCTTTCTTT
D: .; J: TRBJ1-1; size: .; V: TRBV19; CDR3: CASRQGFTEAFF; DNA: TGTGCCAGTAGGCAGGGTTTCACTGAAGCTTTCTTT
D: .; J: TRBJ2-4; size: .; V: TRBV28; CDR3: CASSEGGIAKNIQYF; DNA: TGTGCCAGCTCTGAAGGGGGAATAGCCAAAAACATTCAGTACTTC
D: TRBD1; J: TRBJ2-3; size: .; V: TRBV10-3; CDR3: CAISARTGYTDTQYF; DNA: TGTGCCATCAGTGCGAGGACAGGTTACACAGATACGCAGTATTTT
D: .; J: TRBJ1-5; size: .; V: TRBV6-1; CDR3: CASSERYETAGDQPQHF; DNA: TGTGCCAGCAGTGAAAGATATGAGACGGCCGGGGATCAGCCCCAGCATTTT
D: TRBD1; J: TRBJ1-4; size: .; V: TRBV2; CDR3: CASSAHDRGRWEKLFF; DNA: TGTGCCAGCAGTGCCCATGACAGGGGGCGATGGGAAAAACTGTTTTTT
D: TRBD1; J: TRBJ1-2; size: once; V: TRBV11-2; CDR3: CASSLSGTALHYGYTF; DNA: TGTGCCAGCAGCTTATCCGGGACAGCTTTACACTATGGCTACACCTTC
D: .; J: TRBJ2-6; size: once; V: TRBV3-1/TRBV3-2; CDR3: CASSPGAARSGANVLTF; DNA: TGTGCCAGCAGCCCGGGTGCAGCGCGCTCTGGGGCCAACGTCCTGACTTTC
D: TRBD1; J: TRBJ1-1; size: once; V: TRBV27; CDR3: CASSLTTGDTEAFF; DNA: TGTGCCAGCAGCCTTACGACAGGGGACACTGAAGCTTTCTTT
D: TRBD1; J: TRBJ2-7; size: .; V: TRBV24-1; CDR3: CATSDPTSGTEEQYF; DNA: TGTGCCACCAGTGATCCGACGTCCGGGACAGAAGAGCAGTACTTC
D: TRBD1; J: TRBJ2-1; size: .; V: TRBV30; CDR3: CAWSNDRDEQFF; DNA: TGTGCCTGGAGCAACGACAGGGATGAGCAGTTCTTC
D: TRBD2; J: TRBJ2-1; size: .; V: TRBV7-3; CDR3: CASSSSGGNGDEQFF; DNA: TGTGCCAGCAGCTCTAGCGGGGGAAACGGCGATGAGCAGTTCTTC
D: .; J: TRBJ2-5; size: .; V: TRBV18; CDR3: CASSPRGDGETQYF; DNA: TGTGCCAGCTCACCACGGGGGGACGGCGAGACCCAGTACTTC
D: .; J: TRBJ2-1; size: .; V: TRBV19; CDR3: CASRARGGYYNEQFF; DNA: TGTGCCAGCCGGGCCCGCGGGGGCTATTACAATGAGCAGTTCTTC
D: TRBD2; J: TRBJ2-4; size: .; V: TRBV3-1/TRBV3-2; CDR3: CASSQPPGGQYF; DNA: TGTGCCAGCAGCCAACCTCCGGGGGGTCAGTACTTC
D: TRBD2; J: TRBJ2-1; size: .; V: TRBV12-5; CDR3: CASGLGRGAHNEQFF; DNA: TGTGCTAGTGGTTTAGGGCGGGGGGCTCACAATGAGCAGTTCTTC
D: .; J: TRBJ1-1; size: .; V: TRBV5-1; CDR3: CASSSLGAHHTEAFF; DNA: TGCGCCAGCAGCTCCTTGGGGGCACACCACACTGAAGCTTTCTTT
D: TRBD1; J: TRBJ1-2; size: .; V: TRBV5-5; CDR3: CASSPGQAYYGYTF; DNA: TGTGCCAGCAGCCCGGGACAGGCCTACTATGGCTACACCTTC
D: .; J: TRBJ1-5; size: .; V: TRBV19; CDR3: CASSIPTGFQPQHF; DNA: TGTGCCAGTAGTATCCCCACAGGGTTTCAGCCCCAGCATTTT
D: .; J: TRBJ2-3; size: .; V: TRBV2; CDR3: CASYRGLSTDTQYF; DNA: TGTGCCAGCTATAGGGGCCTTAGCACAGATACGCAGTATTTT
D: TRBD2; J: TRBJ2-1; size: .; V: TRBV7-3; CDR3: CASSSTASGGAEEQFF; DNA: TGTGCCAGCAGCTCGACCGCTAGCGGGGGGGCTGAGGAGCAGTTCTTC
D: .; J: TRBJ1-3; size: .; V: TRBV12-3/TRBV12-4; CDR3: CAGRQSSGNTIYF; DNA: TGTGCCGGACGACAGAGCTCTGGAAACACCATATATTTT
D: TRBD2; J: TRBJ2-1; size: .; V: TRBV9; CDR3: CASSVAQRGRGEQFF; DNA: TGTGCCAGCAGCGTAGCCCAGCGCGGGAGGGGTGAGCAGTTCTTC
D: .; J: TRBJ2-5; size: .; V: TRBV4-1; CDR3: CASSNGGTQYF; DNA: TGCGCCAGCAGTAACGGGGGGACCCAGTACTTC
D: TRBD1; J: TRBJ1-2; size: .; V: TRBV30; CDR3: CAWSVVTGDRGYTF; DNA: TGTGCCTGGAGTGTCGTCACAGGGGATCGTGGCTACACCTTC
D: TRBD1; J: TRBJ1-5; size: .; V: TRBV6-5; CDR3: CASSWTGQSNQPQHF; DNA: TGTGCCAGCAGTTGGACAGGGCAAAGCAATCAGCCCCAGCATTTT
D: .; J: TRBJ2-7; size: .; V: TRBV3-1/TRBV3-2; CDR3: CASSQVVRGLSYEQYF; DNA: TGTGCCAGCAGCCAAGTAGTCAGGGGCCTTTCCTACGAGCAGTACTTC
D: .; J: TRBJ2-5; size: .; V: TRBV5-1; CDR3: CASSPPREGETQYF; DNA: TGCGCCAGCAGCCCGCCCAGGGAAGGAGAGACCCAGTACTTC
D: .; J: TRBJ2-7; size: .; V: TRBV11-2; CDR3: CASSSPLGEQYF; DNA: TGTGCCAGCAGCTCGCCCCTAGGCGAGCAGTACTTC